These 18 T cell receptor beta chains share one sample of origin, sequenced in a study of cytomegalovirus exposure and HLA in healthy donors (dated by TCRdb to 2017 to 2019). Libraries were constructed by the immunoSEQ multiplex PCR assay. This immuneACCESS table, as held by TCRdb, lists in-frame sequences with V and J called but not all clones. Of the missing ones, under half trace to an unresolved V gene in checked studies; the others have no known cause. A total of fewer than 130,000 clones appear in this sample, roughly 87% of them only once. The ten largest clones add up to 1.5% to 2% of the sample. The sequencing input was PBMCs. These receptors were taken from a woman younger than 30 in good health and CMV-seronegative.

This clone was seen just once. A read error may account for a junction end that differs from germline. The rearrangement uses TRBV7-7 and TRBJ1-1; possibly TRBD1 for D (5 bases). CDR3 size: 12 residues. CDR1 SSHAT and CDR2 FNYEAQ come from the germline V gene (reference sequence). The CDR3 sequence: CASSFRQTEAFF. The CDR3 bases are TGTGCTAGCAGCTTCAGACAGACTGAAGCTTTCTTT.

This clone was picked up one time. The chain uses TRBV5-1 and TRBJ2-7; a weak D match, TRBD2 (6 bases). The length of the CDR3 is 15 residues. Germline V gene data show CDR1 as SGHRS and CDR2 as YFSETQ. V lost 1 base and J lost 1, with 12 bases in between. The CDR3 here is CASSLIGSRSYEQYF. As DNA, the CDR3 is TGCGCCAGCAGCTTGATCGGGAGTAGGTCCTACGAGCAGTACTTC.

This clone was observed a few times. In nucleotides, the CDR3 is TGTGCCAGCAAAGGACAGACCAATCAGCCCCAGCATTTT. This sequence encodes CASKGQTNQPQHF. V usage is TRBV2 and J usage is TRBJ1-5, with D maybe TRBD1 (6 bases). Germline CDR1 and CDR2: SNHLY and FYNNEI. This CDR3 has 13 residues. Trimming left V 7 bases short and J 3 bases short, with 10 bases between.

This chain connects TRBV9 to TRBJ1-1, with TRBD1 matching over 10 bases. Looked up from germline, CDR1 is SGDLS and CDR2 is YYNGEE. V trimming: 3 bases; J trimming: 4 bases; junction bases outside the gene matches: 0. CDR3 size: 13 residues. The CDR3 DNA reads TGTGCCAGCAGCGGACAGGGGGCCACTGAAGCTTTCTTT. Amino acid sequence: CASSGQGATEAFF.

The rearrangement uses TRBV6-6 and TRBJ2-7; 10 bases line up with TRBD2. The CDR3 is made up of 14 amino acids. The V gene's germline CDR1 is MNHNY and CDR2 SVGAGI (reference sequence). The J segment lost 2 bases and the V segment lost 5 bases, leaving 3 bases of the junction unmatched. The CDR3 coding sequence is TGTGCCAGCAGTGCCAGCGGGGGGGCCTACGAGCAGTACTTC. Encoded protein: CASSASGGAYEQYF.

The rearrangement links TRBV4-2 to TRBJ2-7, with 16 bases lining up with TRBD2. The J segment lost 5 bases and the V segment lost 1 base, leaving 5 bases of the junction unmatched. Germline-derived CDR1 and CDR2 are LGHNA and YNFKEQ. CDR3 length: 17 amino acids. The CDR3 region has the DNA TGTGCCAGCAGCCAAGGGGGACTAGCGGGAGGGAGGAACGAGCAGTACTTC. As protein: CASSQGGLAGGRNEQYF.

The chain recombines TRBV10-3 with TRBJ2-7; perhaps TRBD1 as D (6 bases). Trimming shortened V by 4 bases and J by 2 bases, and 18 bases separated the two germline ends. The V gene's germline CDR1 is ENHRY and CDR2 SYGVKD. CDR3 length: 16 amino acids. CDR3 protein: CAISGSSGAAPYEQYF. CDR3 nucleotides: TGTGCCATCAGTGGAAGCTCAGGGGCCGCCCCCTACGAGCAGTACTTC.

This clone was detected once. The chain couples TRBV5-6 to TRBJ2-7, with 12 bases fitting TRBD1. CDR3 length equals 15 residues. V was clipped by 2 bases and J by 5 bases; unmatched bases: 5. Per the germline V gene, CDR1 is SGHDT and CDR2 is YYEEEE. The CDR3 region is CASSFLGQGADEQYF. The DNA of the CDR3 is TGTGCCAGCAGCTTCTTGGGACAGGGGGCGGACGAGCAGTACTTC.

The chain uses TRBV30 and TRBJ2-1; the match to TRBD2 covers 10 bases. The V and J ends lost 2 bases and 8 bases, in that order; junction bases with no gene match: 9. CDR1 GTSNPN and CDR2 SVGIG come from the germline V gene (reference sequence). The CDR3 sequence is 15 residues long. CDR3 in amino acids: CAWSSAAGGYDEQFF. CDR3 in DNA: TGTGCCTGGAGTAGCGCAGCGGGGGGGTATGATGAGCAGTTCTTC.

The CDR3 loop is CASDDRGRETQYF. The CDR3 nucleotides read TGTGCCAGCGACGACAGGGGGAGAGAGACCCAGTACTTC. This chain links TRBV7-9 with TRBJ2-5; 9 nucleotides align to TRBD1. CDR1 and CDR2 (germline): SEHNR, FQNEAQ (reference sequence). Unmatched junction bases numbered 5, after V lost 8 bases and J lost 4 bases. The CDR3 totals 13 residues.

The chain carries TRBV11-2 and TRBJ2-1; D perhaps matches TRBD2 (7 bases). The CDR3 loop spans 15 amino acids. With 5 bases removed from V and 9 bases from J, the gap between germline ends came to 20 bases. Germline assignment: CDR1 SGHAT and CDR2 FQNNGV. The CDR3 region is CASSPIGGGRVEQFF. The CDR3 coding sequence is TGTGCCAGCAGCCCCATTGGAGGGGGGAGGGTTGAGCAGTTCTTC.

The chain recombines TRBV7-9 with TRBJ2-7; D possibly corresponds to TRBD2 (6 bases). Germline assignment: CDR1 SEHNR and CDR2 FQNEAQ (reference sequence). The CDR3 length is 12 residues. The germline V and J ends were trimmed by 6 bases and 3 bases, with 9 bases remaining between them. CDR3 nucleotides: TGTGCCAGCAGGGCCGGGGGCTACGAGCAGTACTTC. This sequence encodes CASRAGGYEQYF.

The CDR3 DNA reads as TGTGCCAGCAGTTTACTCCAGGGAGGGGGGGAGACCCAGTACTTC. Residues: CASSLLQGGGETQYF. The V gene is TRBV27, the J gene TRBJ2-5; maybe TRBD2 (7 bases). The CDR3 loop spans 15 amino acids. Germline values: CDR1 MNHEY, CDR2 SMNVEV (reference sequence). V lost 2 bases, J lost 5 bases, and 15 bases lay in between.

The J gene is TRBJ1-4, the V gene TRBV6-5; TRBD1 is a possible D gene (6 bases). Germline loops: CDR1 MNHEY, CDR2 SVGAGI. Trimming shortened V by 0 bases and J by 7 bases, and 9 bases separated the two germline ends. The CDR3 is 14 residues long. The CDR3, as DNA: TGTGCCAGCAGTTACTCGAGGGGGAGTGAAAAACTGTTTTTT. This encodes CASSYSRGSEKLFF.

This chain links TRBV19 with TRBJ2-5, with 9 nucleotides matching TRBD1. Unmatched junction bases numbered 5, after V lost 4 bases and J lost 5 bases. Germline V lookup: CDR1 LNHDA, CDR2 SQIVND (reference sequence). This CDR3 has 14 residues. CDR3 DNA: TGTGCCAGTAGTAGATCCGGGACAGGGGAGACCCAGTACTTC. This encodes CASSRSGTGETQYF.

Only one count was recorded for this clone. The rearrangement uses TRBV5-1 and TRBJ2-5, with 8 bases matching TRBD1. The CDR3 is made up of 13 amino acids. The germline V gene encodes CDR1 SGHRS and CDR2 YFSETQ. V shed 3 bases and J 4 bases; nucleotides not matched to a gene: 2. This CDR3 reads CASSSTGVETQYF. CDR3 nucleotides: TGCGCCAGCAGCTCGACAGGGGTAGAGACCCAGTACTTC.

V usage is TRBV7-3 and J usage is TRBJ2-3; 9 positions match TRBD2. Germline V gene sequence: CDR1 SGHTA, CDR2 FQGTGA. The CDR3 length is 14 residues. J was trimmed by 4 bases and V by 5 bases; bases with no gene match: 4. The CDR3 DNA reads as TGTGCCAGCAGCCCGGGACTAGCCTCAGATACGCAGTATTTT. Encoded protein: CASSPGLASDTQYF.

This chain uses TRBV30 with TRBJ2-1, with D possibly matching TRBD2 (6 bases). CDR1 is GTSNPN, CDR2 SVGIG, per germline (reference sequence). The CDR3 totals 12 residues. Trimming removed 0 bases from V and 7 bases from J, with 7 bases in between. CDR3 residues: CAWSVRGNEQFF. The CDR3 region has the DNA TGTGCCTGGAGTGTACGGGGGAATGAGCAGTTCTTC.